Presented here are 29 T cell receptor beta chains from one specimen sequenced in a study of OX40 agonist ivuxolimab in advanced cancers. Measured with immunoSEQ multiplex PCR; TCRdb has only the in-frame clones, and not every one. The table includes 100,000 to 110,000 clones, 75% to 90% detected once. Specimen: CD4+ or CD8+ T cells sorted from blood, collected in a trial of the OX40 agonist ivuxolimab. These receptor sequences come from an adult with an advanced solid tumor such as melanoma, head and neck, liver or kidney cancer.

The V and J genes are TRBV5-1 and TRBJ1-1; tentatively, D is TRBD1 (5 bases). The V end lost 4 bases, the J end lost 3 bases, and 13 bases lay between the germline ends. The CDR3 runs to 14 residues. Germline V lookup: CDR1 SGHRS, CDR2 YFSETQ. DNA for the CDR3: TGCGCCAGCAGCCGAACAGGATGGGACACTGAAGCTTTCTTT. The encoded protein is CASSRTGWDTEAFF.

The J gene is TRBJ2-2, the V gene TRBV5-1; D is perhaps TRBD1 (7 bases). Per the germline V gene, CDR1 is SGHRS and CDR2 is YFSETQ. Trimming removed 1 base from V and 5 bases from J, with 18 bases in between. This CDR3 region has 17 residues. CDR3 sequence: CASSLPGQTGGTGELFF. The CDR3 nucleotides are TGCGCCAGCAGCTTGCCGGGACAGACTGGAGGGACCGGGGAGCTGTTTTTT.

The chain recombines TRBV27 with TRBJ1-3, with TRBD1 matching over 7 bases. Germline V gene data show CDR1 as MNHEY and CDR2 as SMNVEV (reference sequence). J lost 2 bases, V lost 5 bases, and 12 bases had no gene match. The CDR3 loop spans 17 amino acids. In nucleotides, the CDR3 is TGTGCCAGCAGTCGGACAGGCCGGATACGCCCTGGAAACACCATATATTTT. Its protein product is CASSRTGRIRPGNTIYF.

The gene calls are TRBV13 and TRBJ2-5; no clear D. The CDR3 has 13 residues. Looked up from germline, CDR1 is PRHDT and CDR2 is FYEKMQ (reference sequence). The V gene lost 5 bases and the J gene lost 1 base, with 8 bases spanning the gap. The CDR3 loop is CASSLKFQETQYF. Here the CDR3 DNA reads TGTGCCAGCAGCCTTAAATTCCAAGAGACCCAGTACTTC.

This clone was seen a few times. The V and J genes are TRBV30 and TRBJ1-5; D gene uncertain. Germline CDR1 and CDR2: GTSNPN and SVGIG (reference sequence). The ends were cut back, 1 base at V and 3 bases at J, with 7 bases in the middle. The CDR3 is made up of 13 amino acids. CDR3 loop: CAWSAGINQPQHF. The CDR3 DNA reads as TGTGCCTGGAGTGCCGGGATCAATCAGCCCCAGCATTTT.

Only a few counts were recorded for this clone. V usage is TRBV19 and J usage is TRBJ1-2; 7 positions agree with TRBD1. The CDR3 has 15 residues. Germline V gene lookup returns CDR1 LNHDA and CDR2 SQIVND (reference sequence). With V trimmed by 5 bases and J by 11 bases, 17 bases remained unmatched. In DNA, the CDR3 is TGTGCCAGTAGTCTCGGGACAGTTGCCGCTATTGGTTACACCTTC. Its translation is CASSLGTVAAIGYTF.

The chain is built from TRBV9 and TRBJ2-5, with TRBD2 matching over 8 bases. The CDR3 length is 15 residues. Germline lookup yields CDR1 SGDLS and CDR2 YYNGEE. Unmatched junction bases numbered 12, after V lost 6 bases and J lost 5 bases. CDR3 protein: CASNVGGSGIETQYF. Here the CDR3 DNA reads TGTGCCAGCAACGTCGGGGGTAGCGGGATCGAGACCCAGTACTTC.

The V call is TRBV5-4, the J call TRBJ1-2; D may be TRBD1 (6 bases). The CDR3 extends over 16 amino acids. Trimming removed 0 bases at V and 4 bases at J, with 16 bases between. The germline V gene has CDR1 SGHNT and CDR2 YYREEE (reference sequence). The CDR3 loop reads CASSLEVRGRGYGYTF. The DNA for the CDR3 is TGTGCCAGCAGCTTGGAAGTCAGGGGAAGGGGCTATGGCTACACCTTC.

This clone was detected only a few times. The V call is TRBV7-3, the J call TRBJ2-2; unclear D gene. The V and J ends lost 1 base and 4 bases respectively, with 4 bases between them. The CDR3 is 13 amino acids. The germline CDR1 and CDR2 sequences are SGHTA and FQGTGA. CDR3 bases: TGTGCCAGCAGCTTAAATCCCACCGGGGAGCTGTTTTTT. Its protein product is CASSLNPTGELFF.

The chain's CDR3 is CASSTSGTGGWTEAFF. The CDR3 DNA reads as TGCGCCAGCAGCACCTCCGGGACAGGGGGCTGGACTGAAGCTTTCTTT. The chain combines TRBV5-1 with TRBJ1-1, with TRBD1 identical over 12 bases. With 4 bases clipped from V and 5 bases from J, the junction kept 9 bases outside the gene matches. Per the germline V gene, CDR1 is SGHRS and CDR2 is YFSETQ. CDR3 size: 16 residues.

J is TRBJ1-1 and V is TRBV5-1; D is perhaps TRBD1 (5 bases). CDR1 is SGHRS, CDR2 YFSETQ, per germline. The V end lost 6 bases, the J end lost 2 bases, and 11 bases lay between the germline ends. The CDR3 is made up of 13 amino acids. This CDR3 reads CASTRDGNTEAFF. The CDR3, as DNA: TGCGCCAGCACCCGGGACGGTAACACTGAAGCTTTCTTT. Full variable domain (missing parts from reference TRBV5-1 and TRBJ1-1): KAGVTQTPRYLIKTRGQQVTLSCSPISGHRSVSWYQQTPGQGLQFLFEYFSETQRNKGNFPGRFSGRQFSNSRSEMNVSTLELGDSALYLCASTRDGNTEAFFGQGTRLTVV.

This clone was seen more than once but under ten times. J is TRBJ2-1 and V is TRBV7-8, with 14 bases fitting TRBD2. Trimming cost V 4 bases and J 2 bases; bases outside gene matches: 10. The CDR3 contains 19 residues. Germline V gene data show CDR1 as SGHVS and CDR2 as FQNEAQ. CDR3 bases: TGTGCCAGCAGCTCGCATTCCGGGACTAGCGGGAGCCCCTACAATGAGCAGTTCTTC. Amino acids: CASSSHSGTSGSPYNEQFF.

The rearrangement uses TRBV5-1 and TRBJ2-7; TRBD2 agrees at 7 bases. Germline CDR1 SGHRS, CDR2 YFSETQ. The CDR3 loop spans 16 amino acids. Losses at the gene ends were 1 base for V and 2 bases for J; bases not matched to a gene: 9. CDR3 protein: CASSLRASGVPYEQYF. The CDR3 DNA reads as TGCGCCAGCAGCTTGAGGGCTAGCGGAGTGCCCTACGAGCAGTACTTC.

The chain employs TRBV19 and TRBJ2-2; D call uncertain. There are 14 residues in the CDR3. Trimming stripped 10 bases from V and 1 base from J, with 13 bases between. Germline CDR1 reads LNHDA; CDR2 reads SQIVND (reference sequence). CDR3: CATRLKGNTGELFF. CDR3 bases: TGTGCCACCCGACTGAAGGGGAACACCGGGGAGCTGTTTTTT.

This rearrangement joins TRBV5-1 to TRBJ1-1; TRBD1 agrees at 8 bases. The germline CDR1 and CDR2 sequences are SGHRS and YFSETQ. The CDR3 is made up of 17 amino acids. Trimming at V came to 2 bases and at J to 4 bases, leaving 13 bases not matched to a gene. The CDR3: CASSFCRGRDLCTEAFF. CDR3 sequence (DNA): TGCGCCAGCAGCTTTTGCAGGGGGCGCGATCTGTGCACTGAAGCTTTCTTT. The full variable domain, its missing parts supplied by reference TRBV5-1 and TRBJ1-1, is KAGVTQTPRYLIKTRGQQVTLSCSPISGHRSVSWYQQTPGQGLQFLFEYFSETQRNKGNFPGRFSGRQFSNSRSEMNVSTLELGDSALYLCASSFCRGRDLCTEAFFGQGTRLTVV.

The genes are TRBV7-3 and TRBJ2-2; 9 bases match TRBD2. There are 16 residues in the CDR3. The germline V gene has CDR1 SGHTA and CDR2 FQGTGA. J was trimmed by 6 bases and V by 0 bases; bases with no gene match: 5. CDR3 loop: CASSLTFLAGSGELFF. CDR3 bases: TGTGCCAGCAGCTTAACGTTCCTAGCGGGGTCCGGGGAGCTGTTTTTT.

The chain employs TRBV28 and TRBJ2-2, with 10 bases matching TRBD1. J gave up 4 bases and V 5 bases, and 4 bases lay outside the gene matches. Germline CDR1 MDHEN, CDR2 SYDVKM. CDR3 length: 15 residues. CDR3 sequence reads: CASSGTGDGTGELFF. The CDR3 DNA reads as TGTGCCAGCAGTGGGACAGGGGATGGCACCGGGGAGCTGTTTTTT.

This clone has only a few counts. The genes are TRBV28 and TRBJ1-2; 7 positions agree with TRBD1. From germline, CDR1 is MDHEN and CDR2 SYDVKM. Trimming removed 7 bases from V and 6 bases from J; junction bases left unmatched: 8. The CDR3 is made up of 13 amino acids. CDR3 protein: CASKDRPRHGYTF. The CDR3 DNA follows: TGTGCCAGCAAGGACAGGCCTCGTCATGGCTACACCTTC.

The rearrangement links TRBV5-4 to TRBJ1-2, with D unclear. Germline V gives CDR1 SGHNT, CDR2 YYREEE (reference sequence). Trimming took 4 bases from V and 7 from J, leaving 14 bases between them. This CDR3 comprises 13 residues. For the CDR3, the DNA is TGTGCCAGCAGCGCCCCCCCCCGGTCTGGCTACACCTTC. It encodes CASSAPPRSGYTF.

The rearrangement links TRBV13 to TRBJ2-1; 13 bases agree with TRBD2. The germline gives CDR1 PRHDT, CDR2 FYEKMQ (reference sequence). The V gene end was trimmed by 5 bases and the J gene end by 9 bases; junction bases not matched to a gene: 10. The CDR3 is 16 amino acids. CDR3 in amino acids: CASSPTGTSGEGEQFF. CDR3 sequence (DNA): TGTGCCAGCAGCCCAACCGGGACTAGCGGGGAGGGTGAGCAGTTCTTC. The full variable domain, its missing parts supplied by reference TRBV13 and TRBJ2-1, is AAGVIQSPRHLIKEKRETATLKCYPIPRHDTVYWYQQGPGQDPQFLISFYEKMQSDKGSIPDRFSAQQFSDYHSELNMSSLELGDSALYFCASSPTGTSGEGEQFFGPGTRLTVL.

The rearrangement joins TRBV6-5 to TRBJ2-1, with 9 bases aligning to TRBD2. This CDR3 is 15 amino acids long. V was clipped by 1 base and J by 10 bases; unmatched bases: 8. Germline-derived CDR1 and CDR2 are MNHEY and SVGAGI. The CDR3 sequence: CASSYLTSGRGEQFF. The CDR3 nucleotides read TGTGCCAGCAGTTACTTGACTAGCGGACGGGGGGAGCAGTTCTTC.

V is TRBV19 and J is TRBJ1-2; D remains unclear. This CDR3 has 13 amino acids. The V gene lost 6 bases and the J gene lost 8 bases, with 16 bases spanning the gap. Germline values: CDR1 LNHDA, CDR2 SQIVND (reference sequence). The CDR3 DNA follows: TGTGCCAGTAGGGCCGGCCCTTCTCAGGGCTACACCTTC. Amino acid sequence: CASRAGPSQGYTF.

CDR3 bases: TGTGCCAGCGTCAGACTCTACGAGCAGTACTTC. Residues: CASVRLYEQYF. The chain employs TRBV6-1 and TRBJ2-7; D remains ambiguous. V lost 8 bases to trimming and J lost 3 bases, with 8 bases between them. The CDR3 contains 11 residues. Germline values: CDR1 MNHNS, CDR2 SASEGT.

V usage is TRBV5-1 and J usage is TRBJ2-5, with 9 nucleotides matching TRBD1. Matching the DNA end better, TRBJ2-7 makes the J call doubtful. The germline V gene encodes CDR1 SGHRS and CDR2 YFSETQ. The CDR3 is 13 amino acids. The DNA of the CDR3 is TGCGCCAGCAGTCGACAGGGGGCCTACGAGCAGTACTTC. Translation gives CASSRQGAYEQYF.

The chain employs TRBV7-9 and TRBJ2-3; no clear D. The germline V and J ends were trimmed by 3 bases and 0 bases, with 4 bases remaining between them. Germline V gene data show CDR1 as SEHNR and CDR2 as FQNEAQ (reference sequence). The CDR3 consists of 13 residues. The CDR3 spells CASSLDSTDTQYF. CDR3 DNA sequence: TGTGCCAGCAGCTTGGACAGCACAGATACGCAGTATTTT.

To note about this clone: Other DNA sequences in this specimen translate into the identical CDR3. The chain joins TRBV9 to TRBJ2-3; D may be TRBD2 (6 bases). V lost 0 bases, J lost 1 base, and 9 bases lay in between. There are 15 residues in the CDR3. The germline CDR1 and CDR2 sequences are SGDLS and YYNGEE. In nucleotides, the CDR3 is TGTGCCAGCAGCGTAGTGGCTAGCGGCACAGATACGCAGTATTTT. This codes for CASSVVASGTDTQYF. The full variable domain, with the rest looked up from reference TRBV9 and TRBJ2-3, is DSGVTQTPKHLITATGQRVTLRCSPRSGDLSVYWYQQSLDQGLQFLIQYYNGEERAKGNILERFSAQQFPDLHSELNLSSLELGDSALYFCASSVVASGTDTQYFGPGTRLTVL.

This clone was found once. The chain couples TRBV25-1 to TRBJ1-1; no firm D call. This CDR3 is built from 14 residues. The germline V and J ends were trimmed by 3 bases and 0 bases, with 8 bases remaining between them. The V gene's germline CDR1 is MGHDK and CDR2 SYGVNS. The CDR3 loop is CASSDNGMNTEAFF. The CDR3 DNA follows: TGTGCCAGCAGTGACAACGGAATGAACACTGAAGCTTTCTTT. The full variable domain, rest sourced from reference TRBV25-1 and TRBJ1-1, is EADIYQTPRYLVIGTGKKITLECSQTMGHDKMYWYQQDPGMELHLIHYSYGVNSTEKGDLSSESTVSRIRTEHFPLTLESARPSHTSQYLCASSDNGMNTEAFFGQGTRLTVV.

The chain couples TRBV30 to TRBJ1-2; 7 nucleotides agree with TRBD1. The trim removed 0 bases at V and 2 bases at J, leaving 9 bases unmatched. From germline, CDR1 is GTSNPN and CDR2 SVGIG (reference sequence). The CDR3 length is 16 residues. CDR3 sequence: CAWSVGQGVLNYGYTF. The CDR3 DNA sequence: TGTGCCTGGAGTGTCGGGCAGGGGGTTCTAAACTATGGCTACACCTTC.

The chain couples TRBV7-2 to TRBJ1-3; unclear D gene. CDR3 length: 15 residues. V lost 3 bases to trimming and J lost 5 bases, with 14 bases between them. Germline V gene data show CDR1 as SGHTA and CDR2 as FQGNSA. In nucleotides, the CDR3 is TGTGCCAGCAGCTTGACGGGGTTTTTGAGAAACACCATATATTTT. Translation: CASSLTGFLRNTIYF.